This entry lists 26 T cell receptor beta chains sequenced from one sample in a study of blood T cells in healthy people across ages. With a J-beta primer mix and a sample-barcoded 5' primer, a second PCR ran about 7 to 12 cycles. One entry per CDR3 protein, called by TCRdb with MiXCR from the 5' RACE reads. Of about 290,000 distinct CDR3 sequences in the sample, 27% are singletons; the top ten hold 29%. Input material: blood. All receptors derive from a woman in her 70s in good health.

By share, this clonotype ranks as medium-sized. The V gene is TRBV4-1, the J gene TRBJ2-7; D possibly matches TRBD1 or TRBD2 (5 bases each). The CDR3 consists of 15 residues. The ends were cut back, 4 bases at V and 2 bases at J, with 15 bases in the middle. Germline-derived CDR1 and CDR2 are MGHRA and YSYEKL. CDR3 nucleotides: TGCGCCAGCAGCCCGTCCGGGACGGACCCCTACGAGCAGTACTTC. Translation gives CASSPSGTDPYEQYF.

The chain joins TRBV5-4 to TRBJ1-4; TRBD1 matches 7 bases. V lost 4 bases to trimming and J lost 4 bases; unmatched junction nucleotides: 7. Germline values: CDR1 SGHNT, CDR2 YYREEE (reference sequence). The CDR3 loop spans 15 amino acids. DNA for the CDR3: TGTGCCAGCAGCGCGGCCGGGACAGATAATGAAAAACTGTTTTTT. It translates to CASSAAGTDNEKLFF.

This clonotype has a handful of counts. The junction departs from germline at one end; a sequencing error may be responsible. This rearrangement joins TRBV7-2 to TRBJ2-5; maybe TRBD2 (6 bases). Per the germline V gene, CDR1 is SGHTA and CDR2 is FQGNSA. The CDR3 has 14 amino acids. CDR3 residues: CASCFGSPPETQYF. The CDR3, as DNA: TGTGCCAGCTGCTTCGGGAGCCCCCCTGAGACCCAGTACTTC.

This clonotype has only a few counts. Written as DNA, the CDR3 is TGCAGTGCTAGTGACAATGAGCAGTTCTTC. This encodes CSASDNEQFF. The rearrangement uses TRBV20-1 and TRBJ2-1; D is unresolved. The V gene lost 3 bases and the J gene lost 5 bases, with 2 bases spanning the gap. There are 10 residues in the CDR3. CDR1 is DFQATT and CDR2 is SNEGSKA in the germline V gene (reference sequence).

This clonotype turned up a few times. V and J are TRBV14 and TRBJ2-1; TRBD1 or TRBD2 may be the D gene (5 bases each). Germline values: CDR1 SGHDN, CDR2 FVKESK. V lost 4 bases and J 3 bases, leaving 16 bases between the germline ends. The CDR3 consists of 16 residues. The CDR3 DNA reads as TGTGCCAGCAGCCTCTCCGGCAGGGACCTCTACAATGAGCAGTTCTTC. It specifies CASSLSGRDLYNEQFF.

There are many counts of this clonotype. This chain joins TRBV5-1 and TRBJ2-5; D unresolved. Trimming stripped 3 bases from V and 2 bases from J, with 2 bases between. The CDR3 is 11 residues long. Germline-derived CDR1 and CDR2 are SGHRS and YFSETQ. Written as DNA, the CDR3 is TGCGCCAGCAGCTGGCAAGAGACCCAGTACTTC. Translating gives CASSWQETQYF. Using reference TRBV5-1 and TRBJ2-5 for the parts outside the CDR3, the full variable domain is KAGVTQTPRYLIKTRGQQVTLSCSPISGHRSVSWYQQTPGQGLQFLFEYFSETQRNKGNFPGRFSGRQFSNSRSEMNVSTLELGDSALYLCASSWQETQYFGPGTRLLVL.

The chain joins TRBV28 to TRBJ2-3; D may be TRBD2 (5 bases). Germline V gene lookup returns CDR1 MDHEN and CDR2 SYDVKM. Trimming removed 2 bases at V and 4 bases at J, with 10 bases between. This CDR3 is built from 14 residues. CDR3: CASSLTGWADTQYF. The CDR3 DNA reads as TGTGCCAGCAGTTTAACGGGGTGGGCAGATACGCAGTATTTT.

Note on this clonotype: One end of the junction varies from germline; a read error may be responsible. This rearrangement joins TRBV4-1 to TRBJ2-7; perhaps TRBD2 as D (7 bases). The CDR3 is 19 amino acids. Germline V CDR1 and CDR2: MGHRA, YSYEKL. CDR3 amino acids: CASSQDRLAGGRISHEQYF. CDR3 nucleotides: TGCGCCAGCAGCCAAGATCGACTAGCCGGGGGCCGGATCTCCCACGAGCAGTACTTC.

Only a few counts were recorded for this clonotype. The chain couples TRBV20-1 to TRBJ1-2, with TRBD1 identical over 7 bases. This CDR3 has 14 amino acids. Per germline, CDR1 DFQATT and CDR2 SNEGSKA (reference sequence). With 1 base clipped from V and 7 bases from J, the junction kept 9 bases outside the gene matches. CDR3 coding DNA: TGCAGTGCTAGAGGGCAGGGGGGACGACGTGGCTACACCTTC. Its translation: CSARGQGGRRGYTF.

This clonotype has only a few counts. The chain uses TRBV7-8 and TRBJ2-5; the match to TRBD1 covers 9 bases. The end of the DNA fits TRBJ2-7 better, so the J call may be wrong. This CDR3 contains 15 residues. Germline CDR1 SGHVS, CDR2 FQNEAQ. CDR3 in DNA: TGTGCCAGCAGCCCTCACAGGGGGCCCTCCTACGAGCAGTACTTC. This gives the protein CASSPHRGPSYEQYF.

This clonotype was picked up many times. The rearrangement links TRBV20-1 to TRBJ2-5, with D perhaps being TRBD1 or TRBD2 (7 bases each). CDR3 length equals 13 residues. From germline, CDR1 is DFQATT and CDR2 SNEGSKA (reference sequence). Trimming took off 5 bases at V and 1 base at J, with 11 bases between the two ends. In DNA form, the CDR3 reads TGCAGTGCTGGGGGGGACAGCCAAGAGACCCAGTACTTC. The encoded protein is CSAGGDSQETQYF.

Regarding this clonotype: One junction end does not reproduce the germline sequence, and a read error may be involved. The chain carries TRBV6-1 and TRBJ2-6, with D perhaps matching TRBD1 (5 bases). The CDR3 length is 14 residues. Germline CDR1 is MNHNS and CDR2 is SASEGT. The CDR3 loop reads CASRGNSGANVLTF. Here the CDR3 DNA reads TGTGCCAGCAGAGGCAACTCTGGGGCCAACGTCCTGACTTTT.

V and J are TRBV27 and TRBJ2-5; 9 positions match TRBD1. The length of the CDR3 is 15 residues. The J segment lost 6 bases and the V segment lost 6 bases, leaving 11 bases of the junction unmatched. The germline CDR1 and CDR2 sequences are MNHEY and SMNVEV (reference sequence). CDR3 amino acids: CASSLGQGIAQTQYF. The CDR3 DNA sequence: TGTGCCAGCAGCCTCGGACAGGGGATCGCGCAGACCCAGTACTTC.

The V gene is TRBV7-9, the J gene TRBJ1-1; the D is unclear. V shed 5 bases and J shed 5 bases, with 18 bases lying between them. This CDR3 comprises 15 residues. CDR1 is SEHNR, CDR2 FQNEAQ, per germline (reference sequence). In DNA form, the CDR3 reads TGTGCCAGCAGCCCACGCACAGAAGCCAGAACTGAAGCTTTCTTT. The encoded protein is CASSPRTEARTEAFF.

Worth noting for this clonotype: An end of the junction differs from the germline gene, which may be a read error. The chain combines TRBV6-5 with TRBJ1-1; 10 nucleotides line up with TRBD1. Germline CDR1 MNHEY, CDR2 SVGAGI. This CDR3 comprises 18 residues. This chain's CDR3 is CASGYSGTGVRVKTEAFF. The CDR3 DNA reads as TGTGCCAGCGGTTACTCCGGGACAGGGGTAAGGGTCAAGACTGAAGCTTTCTTT.

The chain has TRBV20-1 and TRBJ1-2, with 10 bases fitting TRBD1. Germline lookup yields CDR1 DFQATT and CDR2 SNEGSKA (reference sequence). V gave up 8 bases and J gave up 8 bases; unmatched junction bases: 8. There are 12 residues in the CDR3. The CDR3 nucleotides are TGCAGTCTGGACAGGGGGACGGGAGGCTACACCTTC. This translates into CSLDRGTGGYTF.

CDR3: CSAPFRPIYF. The CDR3 region has the DNA TGCAGTGCTCCATTCCGACCCATATATTTT. This sequence joins TRBV20-1 and TRBJ1-3; no clear D. The CDR3 consists of 10 residues. CDR1 and CDR2 from the germline V gene are DFQATT and SNEGSKA (reference sequence). V gave up 5 bases and J gave up 11 bases, with 10 bases separating them.

This chain connects TRBV28 to TRBJ2-7, with D tentatively TRBD2 (5 bases). Germline V lookup: CDR1 MDHEN, CDR2 SYDVKM. Trimming left V 6 bases short and J 3 bases short, with 15 bases between. The CDR3 consists of 14 residues. The chain's CDR3 is CASRPPGSFYEQYF. The CDR3 DNA follows: TGTGCCAGCAGGCCTCCGGGATCATTCTACGAGCAGTACTTC.

This chain connects TRBV29-1 to TRBJ2-1, with TRBD1 matching 8 bases. The V gene's germline CDR1 is SQVTM and CDR2 ANQGSEA. The ends lost 7 bases at V and 4 bases at J; junction bases unmatched: 9. CDR3 length: 14 amino acids. CDR3 amino acids: CSESGTGVYNEQFF. The CDR3 DNA sequence: TGCAGCGAATCCGGGACAGGAGTTTACAATGAGCAGTTCTTC.

The rearrangement uses TRBV12-5 and TRBJ2-2; D is possibly TRBD2 (5 bases). The CDR3 consists of 15 residues. Deletions cut 2 bases from V and 4 bases from J, with 11 bases between. Germline-derived CDR1 and CDR2 are LGHNT and FRNRAP. The CDR3, as DNA: TGTGCTAGTGGTTTGACCGGGGTGGCCACCGGGGAGCTGTTTTTT. Its translation: CASGLTGVATGELFF. Full variable domain (rest looked up from reference TRBV12-5 and TRBJ2-2): DARVTQTPRHKVTEMGQEVTMRCQPILGHNTVFWYRQTMMQGLELLAYFRNRAPLDDSGMPKDRFSAEMPDATLATLKIQPSEPRDSAVYFCASGLTGVATGELFFGEGSRLTVL.

CDR3 sequence (DNA): TGCAGTGGGGGGGACAGTCGGGGCCCCCATGGCTACACCTTC. It yields the protein CSGGDSRGPHGYTF. The chain is built from TRBV20-1 and TRBJ1-2; 7 bases are a match to TRBD1. V lost 7 bases, J lost 6 bases, and 14 bases stayed unmatched. The CDR3 covers 14 residues. Germline values: CDR1 DFQATT, CDR2 SNEGSKA (reference sequence).

The chain carries TRBV14 and TRBJ1-1; D is ambiguous. The CDR3 contains 15 residues. Germline CDR1 reads SGHDN; CDR2 reads FVKESK. V dropped 4 bases and J dropped 0 bases, with 12 bases sitting between them. The CDR3 is CASSPLGDMNTEAFF. In DNA form, the CDR3 reads TGTGCCAGCAGCCCTCTTGGGGATATGAACACTGAAGCTTTCTTT. Supplemented by reference TRBV14 and TRBJ1-1, the full variable domain reads EAGVTQFPSHSVIEKGQTVTLRCDPISGHDNLYWYRRVMGKEIKFLLHFVKESKQDESGMPNNRFLAERTGGTYSTLKVQPAELEDSGVYFCASSPLGDMNTEAFFGQGTRLTVV.

The chain joins TRBV20-1 to TRBJ2-1; 11 nucleotides align to TRBD2. Germline V CDR1 and CDR2: DFQATT, SNEGSKA (reference sequence). With 6 bases clipped from V and 2 bases from J, the junction kept 6 bases outside the gene matches. There are 15 residues in the CDR3. CDR3 DNA: TGCAGTGCAGGTAGCGGGGGGGTCGCCTACAATGAGCAGTTCTTC. It specifies CSAGSGGVAYNEQFF.

The chain has TRBV12-3 or TRBV12-4 and TRBJ2-1; 9 nucleotides match TRBD1. This CDR3 is 15 amino acids long. J lost 6 bases, V lost 6 bases, and 9 bases had no gene match. CDR3 nucleotides: TGTGCCAGCAGCGGAAGGACAGGGGCGCCCAATGAGCAGTTCTTC. Translating it yields CASSGRTGAPNEQFF.

The chain links TRBV28 to TRBJ1-1, with 12 nucleotides matching TRBD1. The CDR3 spans 17 residues. The germline CDR1 and CDR2 sequences are MDHEN and SYDVKM. V lost 2 bases to trimming and J lost 3 bases; unmatched junction nucleotides: 7. The CDR3 reads CASSLMGTGGADTEAFF. CDR3 bases: TGTGCCAGCAGTTTAATGGGGACAGGGGGCGCGGACACTGAAGCTTTCTTT.

The chain uses TRBV12-3 or TRBV12-4 and TRBJ1-1; maybe TRBD1 (5 bases). The V gene lost 2 bases and the J gene lost 3 bases, with 10 bases spanning the gap. This CDR3 spans 14 amino acids. CDR3 sequence (DNA): TGTGCCAGCAGTTTAAGTGGGGACGACACTGAAGCTTTCTTT. Amino acid sequence: CASSLSGDDTEAFF.